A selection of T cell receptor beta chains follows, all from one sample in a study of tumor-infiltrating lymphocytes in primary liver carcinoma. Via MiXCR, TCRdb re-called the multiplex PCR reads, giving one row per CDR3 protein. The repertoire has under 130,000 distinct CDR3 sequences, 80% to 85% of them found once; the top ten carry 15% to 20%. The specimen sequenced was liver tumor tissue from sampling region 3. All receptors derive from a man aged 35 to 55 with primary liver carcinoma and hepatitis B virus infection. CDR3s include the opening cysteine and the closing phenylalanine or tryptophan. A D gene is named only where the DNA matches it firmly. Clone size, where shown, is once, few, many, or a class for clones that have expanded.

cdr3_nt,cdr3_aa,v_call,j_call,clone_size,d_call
TGTGCAGGCAGCTCGAACCTACAGGGGCGGGGGTACAATGAGCAGTTCTTC,CAGSSNLQGRGYNEQFF,TRBV5-6,TRBJ2-1,once,.
TGCGCCAGCAGCTTGGCCGGAGGGGCAAGGACTGAAGCTTTCTTT,CASSLAGGARTEAFF,TRBV5-1,TRBJ1-1,many,.
TGCAGCGTTCTCGGGACAGGGGTGAAGGGTGAGGAGTTCTTC,CSVLGTGVKGEEFF,TRBV29-1,TRBJ2-1,.,TRBD1
TGTGCCAGCAGTGCTCGGGCTAGGAGTGTAAATGAGCAGTTCTTT,CASSARARSVNEQFF,TRBV2,TRBJ2-1,.,.
TGCAGCGTTGATAGGAAAGGGGGCTCAGATACGAAGTATTTT,CSVDRKGGSDTKYF,TRBV29-1,TRBJ2-3,few,TRBD1
TGTGCCTGGAGGCCCCAGTACAAAACTAACTATGGCTGCACCTTC,CAWRPQYKTNYGCTF,TRBV30,TRBJ1-2,.,.
TGTACCAGCAGCATCCGGGACAGGGCCCGCGAGCAGTACTTC,CTSSIRDRAREQYF,TRBV6-2/TRBV6-3,TRBJ2-7,once,TRBD1
TGTGCCAGCAGACAAGGGGCGGGGTACAATGAGCAGTTCTTC,CASRQGAGYNEQFF,TRBV12-3/TRBV12-4,TRBJ2-1,many,.
TGCGCAAGCAGCTTTGGACTCCGACTGGAAACCCTAACAGATTCGCAGTATTTT,CASSFGLRLETLTDSQYF,TRBV5-1,TRBJ2-3,.,.
TGCGCCAGCGGCACATCCGGGGGACGGTCCTACAAGCAGTACTTC,CASGTSGGRSYKQYF,TRBV5-1,TRBJ2-7,.,.
TGTGACAGCAGTTTCACGGAAGCTGGCGAGACCCAGTACTTC,CDSSFTEAGETQYF,TRBV6-2/TRBV6-3,TRBJ2-5,once,.
TGTGCCAGCAGTTACCTGGGGGCGGAGATCCAGTATTTC,CASSYLGAEIQYF,TRBV6-5,TRBJ2-5,.,.
TGCAGCATTGAAGGGACTAGAGGCACCGGGGAGCTGCTTTTT,CSIEGTRGTGELLF,TRBV29-1,TRBJ2-2,.,TRBD2
TGTGCCAGCAGCCCCAGACTAGCGGGAGTCGGATTTCGCTCATCGTACGAGCAGTACTTC,CASSPRLAGVGFRSSYEQYF,TRBV6-6,TRBJ2-7,many,TRBD2
TGCAGCATTGAAGTATCCGCCAGTGCCTCCTATGGCTACACCTTC,CSIEVSASASYGYTF,TRBV29-1,TRBJ1-2,.,.
TGCAGCGTTGTGGGACAGATGAATCAGCCCCAGCATTTT,CSVVGQMNQPQHF,TRBV29-1,TRBJ1-5,.,TRBD1
TGTGCCAGCAGCGGACGGGGGTTCGTAACTTTCTTT,CASSGRGFVTFF,TRBV28,TRBJ1-1,many,.
TGTGCCACCAGTGCCGCTAGCGATTGGCACATTCAGTACTTC,CATSAASDWHIQYF,TRBV24-1,TRBJ2-4,.,.
TGTGCCAGCAGCCAAGGTCTCGCTAGCGGGAGAACTTACGAGCAGTACTTC,CASSQGLASGRTYEQYF,TRBV4-2,TRBJ2-7,many,TRBD2
TGTGCCAGGAGGTTGATTGGGTCTCTCGGGGAGACCCAGTACTTC,CARRLIGSLGETQYF,TRBV5-4,TRBJ2-5,.,.
TGTGCCAGCTGCTTATCCAGGGGAGAGGAGACCCAGTACTTC,CASCLSRGEETQYF,TRBV7-9,TRBJ2-5,few,.
TGCAGCGTCGCCAGGTCAACGATGAACACTGCAGCTTTCTTT,CSVARSTMNTAAFF,TRBV29-1,TRBJ1-1,.,.
TGTGGCAGCACCCATGGCGGGAGCCTCTCCTATGAGCAGTACTTC,CGSTHGGSLSYEQYF,TRBV6-2/TRBV6-3,TRBJ2-7,once,TRBD2
TGTGCCAGCAGCCTGACCTACGGGAGGGGCGCGAGAGAGCAGTACTTC,CASSLTYGRGAREQYF,TRBV4-2,TRBJ2-7,.,TRBD2
TGTGTCAGCAGCCGAAGCGGGATAGAGACCCAATACTTC,CVSSRSGIETQYF,TRBV12-3/TRBV12-4,TRBJ2-5,.,TRBD2
TGCAGCGGCACCCGGGACTTCACGAGGGAGCAGTTCTTC,CSGTRDFTREQFF,TRBV29-1,TRBJ2-1,.,.
TGTGCCAGCAGTTCCGGGGTCGGGGTCGTCAGCTACGACTACACCTTC,CASSSGVGVVSYDYTF,TRBV6-5,TRBJ1-2,.,.
TGTGCCAGTATGAGACTAGCGGGATGTGGCGAGCAGTACTTC,CASMRLAGCGEQYF,TRBV6-5,TRBJ2-7,once,TRBD2
TGTGCCAGCAGCGCCCCCGGGACTAGCGTTGGGGGGGTTATGCAGTATTTT,CASSAPGTSVGGVMQYF,TRBV5-4,TRBJ2-3,.,TRBD2
TGTGCCAGCAGTTTGGGGGAGGCTCAGAATCAGCACCAGCATTTT,CASSLGEAQNQHQHF,TRBV28,TRBJ1-5,.,.
TGCAGCGTTGAGTTTGGTAACAAGGGGTACGAGCATTACTTC,CSVEFGNKGYEHYF,TRBV29-1,TRBJ2-7,once,.
TGTGCCAGCAGTCCCACGGGGGCCTTAGGGAACATTCAGTACTTC,CASSPTGALGNIQYF,TRBV12-3/TRBV12-4,TRBJ2-4,.,.
TGTGCCATCAGTGCCATTACAGATACGCAGTATTTT,CAISAITDTQYF,TRBV10-3,TRBJ2-3,many,.
TGTACCAGTAGCCAACAGGGGTGGGAAGAGACCCAGTACTTC,CTSSQQGWEETQYF,TRBV6-5,TRBJ2-5,once,TRBD1
TGTGCCAACAGTTTTAGCGGAGCCCAAAAGACCCAGTACTTC,CANSFSGAQKTQYF,TRBV28,TRBJ2-5,.,.
TGCACCAGCAGCCAGGCTGTTCTAAGTGACAATGAGCAGTTCTTC,CTSSQAVLSDNEQFF,TRBV4-1,TRBJ2-1,.,.
TGTGCCAGCAATTGCACCTACGAGCAGTACTTC,CASNCTYEQYF,TRBV12-3/TRBV12-4,TRBJ2-7,.,.
TGCGCCAGCAGCCATGCGGCTAGCGTGAGGACTGGTGAGACCCAGTACTTT,CASSHAASVRTGETQYF,TRBV4-3,TRBJ2-5,.,.
TGTACCAACTGCCGACCGCCGAGACTAGCGGGAGAGAGGACAGATACGCAGTATTTT,CTNCRPPRLAGERTDTQYF,TRBV11-2,TRBJ2-3,.,TRBD2
TGTGCCAGCCGTTACGATGCGGAAGAAGATCAAGAGACCCAGTACTTC,CASRYDAEEDQETQYF,TRBV6-2/TRBV6-3,TRBJ2-5,once,.